The 32 T cell receptor beta chains given below trace back to one sample, sequenced in a study of blood T cell repertoires in COVID-19 (dated by TCRdb to about 2020). The library came from the immunoSEQ multiplex PCR assay. The immuneACCESS repertoire file appears here via TCRdb, limited to in-frame rearrangements. These files lack a portion of the clones; in checked studies, under half of the deficit traces to unresolved V genes, and the cause of the others is not known. For this sample the table gives around 250,000 clones, of which about four fifths were detected only once. The leading ten clones occupy around 3.5% of the sample. Sequencing used peripheral blood. Receptors were obtained from a woman in her late teens or twenties with acute or convalescent COVID-19.

This chain links TRBV5-8 with TRBJ2-7, with 10 bases identical to TRBD1. J was trimmed by 7 bases and V by 4 bases; bases with no gene match: 8. The V gene's germline CDR1 is SGHTS and CDR2 YDEGEE. CDR3 length equals 14 residues. The CDR3 sequence: CASSSGTGVPEQYF. The CDR3 bases are TGTGCCAGCAGCAGCGGGACAGGGGTCCCAGAGCAGTACTTC.

This rearrangement joins TRBV27 to TRBJ2-1; 15 bases are a match to TRBD2. The CDR3 loop spans 17 amino acids. Germline V gene data show CDR1 as MNHEY and CDR2 as SMNVEV (reference sequence). Trimming at V came to 4 bases and at J to 9 bases, leaving 10 bases not matched to a gene. CDR3 region: CASSSPGLAGGPGEQFF. The CDR3 DNA follows: TGTGCCAGCAGTTCCCCAGGACTAGCGGGAGGGCCGGGTGAGCAGTTCTTC.

This rearrangement joins TRBV3-1 (or the pseudogene TRBV3-2) to TRBJ2-2; the match to TRBD2 covers 11 bases. V lost 5 bases to trimming and J lost 7 bases; unmatched junction nucleotides: 12. The CDR3 totals 17 residues. Germline V gene sequence: CDR1 LGHDT, CDR2 YNNKEL (reference sequence). The CDR3 sequence: CASSNGLAGPAGGELFF. CDR3 DNA: TGTGCCAGCAGCAACGGACTAGCGGGCCCGGCGGGCGGGGAGCTGTTTTTT.

This clone was recorded a few times. J is TRBJ1-3 and V is TRBV18; 10 positions agree with TRBD1. The CDR3 is 17 amino acids. The V and J ends lost 1 base and 2 bases, in that order; junction bases with no gene match: 5. CDR1 and CDR2 from the germline V gene are KGHSH and LQKENI. The CDR3 sequence is CASSPRGTGVTGNTIYF. Written as DNA, the CDR3 is TGTGCCAGCTCACCACGTGGGACAGGGGTTACTGGAAACACCATATATTTT.

In its sample, this clone was seen once. V usage is TRBV27 and J usage is TRBJ2-1; 8 nucleotides match TRBD2. With 3 bases clipped from V and 0 bases from J, the junction kept 10 bases outside the gene matches. The CDR3 spans 18 residues. Germline V gene sequence: CDR1 MNHEY, CDR2 SMNVEV (reference sequence). The CDR3 region has the DNA TGTGCCAGCAGTTTTATAGCGTCCAGCGGGAGCTCCTACAATGAGCAGTTCTTC. Translated: CASSFIASSGSSYNEQFF.

The V gene is TRBV25-1, the J gene TRBJ1-5; a weak D match, TRBD1 (6 bases). CDR3 length equals 15 residues. Germline V lookup: CDR1 MGHDK, CDR2 SYGVNS. V lost 4 bases and J 0 bases, leaving 10 bases between the germline ends. The CDR3 reads CASSAHRDSNQPQHF. As DNA, the CDR3 is TGTGCCAGCAGTGCCCACAGGGATAGCAATCAGCCCCAGCATTTT.

The chain couples TRBV6-5 to TRBJ1-6; 8 positions match TRBD1. This CDR3 is built from 15 residues. The germline gives CDR1 MNHEY, CDR2 SVGAGI. V shed 7 bases, J shed 7 bases, and the junction held 9 bases outside the gene matches. In DNA, the CDR3 is TGTGCCAGCATTTTAAACCGGGACAGGAATTCACCCCTCCACTTT. This sequence encodes CASILNRDRNSPLHF.

This chain links TRBV7-9 with TRBJ2-5; TRBD2 aligns across 7 bases. Germline V gene lookup returns CDR1 SEHNR and CDR2 FQNEAQ (reference sequence). J gave up 4 bases and V 3 bases, and 2 bases lay outside the gene matches. CDR3 length equals 13 residues. CDR3 sequence: CASSFWGGETQYF. DNA of the CDR3: TGTGCCAGCAGCTTTTGGGGGGGAGAGACCCAGTACTTC.

The chain links TRBV6-2 or TRBV6-3 to TRBJ2-3; 10 nucleotides line up with TRBD2. Germline V gives CDR1 MNHEY, CDR2 SVGEGT. This CDR3 has 16 residues. The J segment lost 4 bases and the V segment lost 0 bases, leaving 4 bases of the junction unmatched. The CDR3 DNA reads TGTGCCAGCAGTTACTCAGCGGGAGGGCCAGCAGATACGCAGTATTTT. Its translation: CASSYSAGGPADTQYF.

J is TRBJ1-1 and V is TRBV12-5, with a tentative D call TRBD1 (5 bases). The CDR3 consists of 13 residues. Germline V gene sequence: CDR1 LGHNT, CDR2 FRNRAP. V was clipped by 8 bases and J by 2 bases, with 12 bases between them. CDR3 in amino acids: CASLRQGNTEAFF. The CDR3 DNA is TGTGCTAGTCTTCGGCAGGGTAACACTGAAGCTTTCTTT.

The rearrangement uses TRBV18 and TRBJ2-2; the match to TRBD1 covers 8 bases. Germline assignment: CDR1 KGHSH and CDR2 LQKENI. The CDR3 totals 16 residues. The J segment lost 0 bases and the V segment lost 6 bases, leaving 6 bases of the junction unmatched. The CDR3 here is CASSLSTGANTGELFF. As DNA, the CDR3 is TGTGCCAGCTCCCTCTCGACAGGGGCGAACACCGGGGAGCTGTTTTTT.

The chain couples TRBV11-2 to TRBJ2-5; D remains ambiguous. In germline, CDR1 is SGHAT, CDR2 FQNNGV. Between the trimmed V and J ends, which lost 1 base and 1 base, there was a span of 10 bases. This CDR3 contains 15 residues. CDR3 loop: CASSLGPYPQETQYF. The CDR3 bases are TGTGCCAGCAGCTTAGGGCCATACCCCCAAGAGACCCAGTACTTC.

The rearrangement links TRBV20-1 to TRBJ1-2; tentatively, D is TRBD1 (5 bases). The germline V and J ends were trimmed by 3 bases and 7 bases, with 15 bases remaining between them. This CDR3 has 13 residues. Germline V lookup: CDR1 DFQATT, CDR2 SNEGSKA (reference sequence). CDR3 nucleotides: TGCAGTGCTAGTGGGGGGGTTGGGCTTGGCTACACCTTC. Its protein product is CSASGGVGLGYTF.

The genes are TRBV7-9 and TRBJ1-4; TRBD1 agrees at 7 bases. Germline CDR1 SEHNR, CDR2 FQNEAQ (reference sequence). The junction had 7 bases not matched to a gene; V was cut back by 7 bases and J by 5 bases. The CDR3 loop spans 14 amino acids. CDR3 protein: CASIFGTENEKLFF. In nucleotides, the CDR3 is TGTGCCAGCATTTTCGGGACAGAGAATGAAAAACTGTTTTTT.

The genes are TRBV20-1 and TRBJ2-1, with D possibly TRBD2 on 6 matching bases. This CDR3 has 15 amino acids. Per germline, CDR1 DFQATT and CDR2 SNEGSKA (reference sequence). Trimming removed 3 bases from V and 3 bases from J, with 15 bases in between. The CDR3 here is CSASLGEEGYNEQFF. The CDR3 DNA follows: TGCAGTGCTAGTTTGGGGGAGGAGGGCTACAATGAGCAGTTCTTC.

This sequence joins TRBV15 and TRBJ1-3; maybe TRBD1 (6 bases). Germline V gives CDR1 LNHNV, CDR2 YYDKDF (reference sequence). There are 17 residues in the CDR3. The V end was cut by 0 bases, the J end by 4 bases, with 16 bases between. CDR3 protein: CATSRDGGQEVGNTIYF. CDR3 in DNA: TGTGCCACCAGCAGAGATGGGGGCCAGGAGGTGGGAAACACCATATATTTT.

The chain is built from TRBV14 and TRBJ2-6; D uncertain. From germline, CDR1 is SGHDN and CDR2 FVKESK. CDR3 size: 14 residues. Trimming removed 6 bases at V and 3 bases at J, with 9 bases between. CDR3 sequence: CASRAAYGANVLTF. DNA of the CDR3: TGTGCCAGCAGGGCGGCGTATGGGGCCAACGTCCTGACTTTC.

The chain links TRBV7-9 to TRBJ2-5, with 8 bases identical to TRBD2. Trimming at V came to 6 bases and at J to 1 base, leaving 10 bases not matched to a gene. Germline CDR1 is SEHNR and CDR2 is FQNEAQ (reference sequence). This CDR3 comprises 16 residues. CDR3 in amino acids: CASRVYGGGTQETQYF. The CDR3 DNA follows: TGTGCCAGCAGGGTATACGGGGGGGGAACCCAAGAGACCCAGTACTTC.

The rearrangement links TRBV19 to TRBJ1-5; TRBD1 matches at 10 bases. The V and J ends lost 9 bases and 3 bases, in that order; junction bases with no gene match: 14. CDR3 size: 17 residues. Per the germline V gene, CDR1 is LNHDA and CDR2 is SQIVND (reference sequence). The CDR3: CASKTGGGGGVNQPQHF. The DNA of the CDR3 is TGTGCCAGCAAGACAGGGGGCGGAGGTGGGGTCAATCAGCCCCAGCATTTT.

Only one count was recorded for this clone. The J gene is TRBJ2-1, the V gene TRBV7-6; 8 positions agree with TRBD2. Germline assignment: CDR1 SGHVS and CDR2 FNYEAQ. The CDR3 runs to 16 residues. The ends lost 8 bases at V and 5 bases at J; junction bases unmatched: 14. CDR3: CASGGFSGTRDNEQFF. Here the CDR3 DNA reads TGTGCCAGCGGGGGCTTTAGCGGGACCAGAGACAATGAGCAGTTCTTC.

The table lists this clone with a few counts. The rearrangement links TRBV7-2 to TRBJ2-7; 10 nucleotides agree with TRBD1. V was pared by 5 bases and J by 3 bases, with 7 bases of the junction left unmatched. Germline V gene lookup returns CDR1 SGHTA and CDR2 FQGNSA. The CDR3 is 15 amino acids. CDR3 DNA: TGTGCCAGCAGCACCGGGGGACAGGGGAACTACGAGCAGTACTTC. Amino acid sequence: CASSTGGQGNYEQYF.

The gene calls are TRBV6-5 and TRBJ2-7, with 9 bases matching TRBD2. Looked up from germline, CDR1 is MNHEY and CDR2 is SVGAGI. This CDR3 is built from 14 residues. The junction had 5 bases not matched to a gene; V was cut back by 4 bases and J by 4 bases. The CDR3 region has the DNA TGTGCCAGCAGTTTAGGCGGGAGGGCTTACGAGCAGTACTTC. It translates to CASSLGGRAYEQYF.

The chain is built from TRBV7-8 and TRBJ1-1; possibly TRBD1 for D (6 bases). This CDR3 contains 13 residues. Trimming stripped 5 bases from V and 11 bases from J, with 18 bases between. Looked up from germline, CDR1 is SGHVS and CDR2 is FQNEAQ. The CDR3 DNA sequence: TGTGCCAGCAGCCTCGGGGACAACCTCTACGCTTTCTTT. Amino acids: CASSLGDNLYAFF.

This clone was seen only a few times. This chain joins TRBV27 and TRBJ2-1; 7 nucleotides match TRBD2. Germline CDR1 MNHEY, CDR2 SMNVEV (reference sequence). The CDR3 runs to 15 residues. With V trimmed by 2 bases and J by 5 bases, 6 bases remained unmatched. CDR3 in DNA: TGTGCCAGCAGTTTACGTGGGAGGGGTGACAATGAGCAGTTCTTC. Protein product: CASSLRGRGDNEQFF.

CDR3 protein: CAWSVERRTNTGELFF. For the CDR3, the DNA is TGTGCCTGGAGTGTGGAGCGGAGGACGAACACCGGGGAGCTGTTTTTT. The chain recombines TRBV30 with TRBJ2-2; D is possibly TRBD2 (5 bases). Looked up from germline, CDR1 is GTSNPN and CDR2 is SVGIG (reference sequence). The CDR3 totals 16 residues. With 0 bases removed from V and 0 bases from J, the gap between germline ends came to 11 bases.

J is TRBJ2-1 and V is TRBV24-1; TRBD2 aligns across 14 bases. V was pared by 4 bases and J by 5 bases, with 6 bases of the junction left unmatched. Germline V lookup: CDR1 KGHDR, CDR2 SFDVKD. CDR3 length: 17 residues. The CDR3 coding sequence is TGTGCCACCAGTGAACCGGGACTAGCGGGAGCCAACAATGAGCAGTTCTTC. Residues: CATSEPGLAGANNEQFF.

This clone was observed once. V and J are TRBV3-1 (or the pseudogene TRBV3-2) and TRBJ1-2; D remains unclear. V was cut by 0 bases and J by 7 bases, with 9 bases left in between. This CDR3 contains 13 residues. Germline CDR1 LGHDT, CDR2 YNNKEL (reference sequence). DNA for the CDR3: TGTGCCAGCAGCCAAGACCAATCGGGTGGCTACACCTTC. This encodes CASSQDQSGGYTF.

This clone was picked up a small number of times. The gene calls are TRBV5-1 and TRBJ2-2, with D perhaps TRBD1 (5 bases). The germline V and J ends were trimmed by 2 bases and 6 bases, with 8 bases remaining between them. The germline V gene has CDR1 SGHRS and CDR2 YFSETQ. This CDR3 region has 13 residues. DNA of the CDR3: TGCGCCAGCAGCTTAGGGGTTGCCGGGGAGCTGTTTTTT. Translation: CASSLGVAGELFF.

This clone showed up many times. This sequence joins TRBV29-1 and TRBJ2-1; TRBD2 agrees at 12 bases. The CDR3 consists of 15 residues. Germline lookup yields CDR1 SQVTM and CDR2 ANQGSEA. After removal of 6 bases from V and 5 bases from J, the junction contained 8 bases not matched to a gene. CDR3: CSVGGTSGWNNEQFF. The CDR3 nucleotides read TGCAGCGTCGGCGGGACTAGCGGGTGGAACAATGAGCAGTTCTTC.

This clone showed up just once. This chain links TRBV6-2 or TRBV6-3 with TRBJ2-1; TRBD2 matches 11 bases. The CDR3 has 16 residues. With 6 bases clipped from V and 3 bases from J, the junction kept 7 bases outside the gene matches. Germline V gene lookup returns CDR1 MNHEY and CDR2 SVGEGT. As DNA, the CDR3 is TGTGCCAGCAGCCCTACGACTAGCGGGAACTACAATGAGCAGTTCTTC. Encoded protein: CASSPTTSGNYNEQFF.

The chain has TRBV19 and TRBJ1-1; 9 bases agree with TRBD1. Per germline, CDR1 LNHDA and CDR2 SQIVND (reference sequence). V gave up 8 bases and J gave up 0 bases; unmatched junction bases: 1. The CDR3 sequence is 13 residues long. The CDR3 loop reads CASGQGLNTEAFF. The CDR3 DNA reads TGTGCCAGTGGACAGGGGTTGAACACTGAAGCTTTCTTT. Full variable domain (outside the CDR3, taken from reference TRBV19 and TRBJ1-1): DGGITQSPKYLFRKEGQNVTLSCEQNLNHDAMYWYRQDPGQGLRLIYYSQIVNDFQKGDIAEGYSVSREKKESFPLTVTSAQKNPTAFYLCASGQGLNTEAFFGQGTRLTVV.

V and J are TRBV11-1 and TRBJ2-7; TRBD1 aligns across 9 bases. V dropped 6 bases and J dropped 3; count of bases not matched to a gene: 9. Germline V gene lookup returns CDR1 SGHAT and CDR2 FQDESV (reference sequence). The CDR3 spans 15 residues. CDR3 protein: CASSSPDRGFYEQYF. The CDR3 DNA follows: TGTGCCAGCAGTTCCCCGGACAGGGGATTCTACGAGCAGTACTTC.